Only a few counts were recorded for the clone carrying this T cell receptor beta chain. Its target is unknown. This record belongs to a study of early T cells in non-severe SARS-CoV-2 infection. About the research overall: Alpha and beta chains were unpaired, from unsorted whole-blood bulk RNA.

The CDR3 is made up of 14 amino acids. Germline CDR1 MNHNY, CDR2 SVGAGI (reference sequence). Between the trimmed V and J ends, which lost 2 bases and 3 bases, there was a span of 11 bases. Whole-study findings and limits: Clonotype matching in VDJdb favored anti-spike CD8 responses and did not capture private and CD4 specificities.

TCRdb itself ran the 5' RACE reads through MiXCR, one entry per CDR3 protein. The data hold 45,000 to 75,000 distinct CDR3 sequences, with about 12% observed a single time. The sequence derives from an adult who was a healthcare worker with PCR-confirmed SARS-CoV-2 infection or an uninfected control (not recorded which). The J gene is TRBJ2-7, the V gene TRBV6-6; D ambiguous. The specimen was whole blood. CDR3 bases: TGTGCCAGCAGTTACCGCCTGGGAAACTACGAGCAGTACTTC. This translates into CASSYRLGNYEQYF.